What follows are 23 T cell receptor beta chains derived from one specimen sequenced in a study of early T cells in non-severe SARS-CoV-2 infection. TCRdb processed the 5' RACE reads anew with MiXCR; each CDR3 protein has one entry. Seen here are 40,000 or so distinct CDR3 sequences, 5% to 5.5% observed once, and the top ten hold about 5.5%. Sample: whole blood, taken at baseline. These receptors came from an adult who was a healthcare worker with PCR-confirmed SARS-CoV-2 infection or an uninfected control (not recorded which).

The chain recombines TRBV5-8 with TRBJ2-5; unclear D gene. Germline-derived CDR1 and CDR2 are SGHTS and YDEGEE. V was pared by 4 bases and J by 3 bases, with 16 bases between. The CDR3 loop spans 15 amino acids. The CDR3 spells CASSPPTVVKETQYF. The DNA for the CDR3 is TGTGCCAGCAGCCCCCCGACTGTGGTTAAAGAGACCCAGTACTTC.

The rearrangement joins TRBV4-3 to TRBJ2-2, with 8 bases aligning to TRBD2. CDR3 size: 14 residues. CDR1 is LGHNA and CDR2 is YSLEER in the germline V gene. V was pared by 3 bases and J by 7 bases, with 4 bases of the junction left unmatched. The chain's CDR3 is CASSQGLVGGELFF. Here the CDR3 DNA reads TGCGCCAGCAGCCAGGGACTAGTCGGCGGGGAGCTGTTTTTT.

This clonotype was seen many times. The chain recombines TRBV20-1 with TRBJ2-7, with 16 bases identical to TRBD2. This CDR3 comprises 17 residues. Trimming at V came to 6 bases and at J to 5 bases, leaving 13 bases not matched to a gene. Germline-derived CDR1 and CDR2 are DFQATT and SNEGSKA (reference sequence). The CDR3 bases are TGCAGTGCCGCTACCCGGGGACTAGCGGGAGGGCCGCACGAGCAGTACTTC. It yields the protein CSAATRGLAGGPHEQYF.

In this sample, this clonotype turned up many times. V gene TRBV6-6 combines with J gene TRBJ1-6, with D uncertain. The germline V gene has CDR1 MNHNY and CDR2 SVGAGI (reference sequence). The CDR3 consists of 14 residues. Trimming removed 6 bases at V and 7 bases at J, with 13 bases between. In nucleotides, the CDR3 is TGTGCCAGCAGCCTGGACGGGAAAAATTCACCCCTCCACTTT. Residues: CASSLDGKNSPLHF.

This clonotype was detected ten times or more. The chain carries TRBV20-1 and TRBJ2-1, with D perhaps matching TRBD1 (5 bases). The length of the CDR3 is 17 residues. Germline loops: CDR1 DFQATT, CDR2 SNEGSKA (reference sequence). V lost 5 bases and J 0 bases, leaving 20 bases between the germline ends. CDR3 bases: TGCAGTGCTCCCACTCGACAGAACCCAAGCTCCTACAATGAGCAGTTCTTC. Translating it yields CSAPTRQNPSSYNEQFF.

In this sample, this clonotype turned up many times. The chain uses TRBV9 and TRBJ2-2; 11 bases line up with TRBD2. The CDR3 runs 18 residues. Germline V gene lookup returns CDR1 SGDLS and CDR2 YYNGEE. V shed 2 bases, J shed 5 bases, and the junction held 11 bases outside the gene matches. The CDR3 sequence is CASSVIAGGPGFTGELFF. The CDR3 bases are TGTGCCAGCAGCGTTATAGCGGGAGGGCCGGGTTTTACCGGGGAGCTGTTTTTT.

This clonotype was detected a few times. This chain uses TRBV3-1 with TRBJ2-5; 9 positions match TRBD2. Germline CDR1 LGHDT, CDR2 YNNKEL (reference sequence). V dropped 0 bases and J dropped 5; count of bases not matched to a gene: 4. The CDR3 is 15 amino acids. Here the CDR3 reads CASSQEGSGSETQYF. The CDR3 nucleotides read TGTGCCAGCAGCCAAGAGGGTAGCGGGAGTGAGACCCAGTACTTC.

The rearrangement joins TRBV7-2 to TRBJ2-7; D is undetermined. CDR1 is SGHTA, CDR2 FQGNSA, per germline. V was shortened by 6 bases and J by 3 bases, with 12 bases between the two germline ends. The CDR3 is 13 amino acids. CDR3: CASSRNSGYEQYV. CDR3 nucleotide sequence: TGTGCCAGCAGTCGGAATTCAGGCTACGAGCAGTACGTC.

The chain carries TRBV6-1 and TRBJ1-6, with D unclear. This CDR3 contains 14 residues. The germline CDR1 and CDR2 sequences are MNHNS and SASEGT. The CDR3 loop reads CALGKRSFNSPLHF. In DNA form, the CDR3 reads TGTGCGCTCGGGAAAAGGTCGTTCAATTCACCCCTCCACTTT.

This clonotype was detected ten times or more. The V call is TRBV6-6, the J call TRBJ1-1; D gene uncertain. This CDR3 has 12 amino acids. V was clipped by 5 bases and J by 6 bases, with 10 bases between them. Germline V gene data show CDR1 as MNHNY and CDR2 as SVGAGI (reference sequence). The CDR3 loop is CASSPSSAEAFF. In DNA, the CDR3 is TGTGCCAGCAGTCCTTCGAGCGCTGAAGCTTTCTTT.

This clonotype was seen many times. The chain uses TRBV5-1 and TRBJ2-3; a weak D match, TRBD2 (6 bases). Trimming pared 0 bases from V and 0 bases from J, leaving 11 bases between. The CDR3 is made up of 16 amino acids. Germline V gives CDR1 SGHRS, CDR2 YFSETQ. The CDR3 region has the DNA TGCGCCAGCAGCTTGGCGGTGGGGAGGAGCACAGATACGCAGTATTTT. It is translated as CASSLAVGRSTDTQYF. Full variable domain (rest looked up from reference TRBV5-1 and TRBJ2-3): KAGVTQTPRYLIKTRGQQVTLSCSPISGHRSVSWYQQTPGQGLQFLFEYFSETQRNKGNFPGRFSGRQFSNSRSEMNVSTLELGDSALYLCASSLAVGRSTDTQYFGPGTRLTVL.

The sample holds many counts of this clonotype. This chain uses TRBV24-1 with TRBJ1-6, with 8 bases fitting TRBD1. The CDR3 length is 16 residues. J was trimmed by 6 bases and V by 2 bases; bases with no gene match: 5. The germline CDR1 and CDR2 sequences are KGHDR and SFDVKD. CDR3 coding DNA: TGTGCCACCAGTGATTCTGGACAGGGAGTTAATTCACCCCTCCACTTT. Translated, it gives CATSDSGQGVNSPLHF.

A note on this clonotype: Just one base apart from a much larger clone, this may be a read error. J is TRBJ2-3 and V is TRBV7-8; D remains unclear. The V gene's germline CDR1 is SGHVS and CDR2 FQNEAQ. This CDR3 is 14 amino acids long. CDR3 DNA sequence: TGTGTCAACAAAGCTCTGACTAGCACAGATACGCAGTATTTT. Amino acid sequence: CVNKALTSTDTQYF.

CDR3: CSARGTGLSLNEQFF. CDR3 coding DNA: TGCAGTGCTAGAGGGACTGGCCTATCCCTCAATGAGCAGTTCTTC. This rearrangement joins TRBV20-1 to TRBJ2-1; a weak D match, TRBD2 (5 bases). Trimming took 1 base from V and 6 from J, leaving 16 bases between them. In germline, CDR1 is DFQATT, CDR2 SNEGSKA (reference sequence). This CDR3 has 15 amino acids.

Judged by abundance, this clonotype is medium-sized (0.01 to 0.1%). J is TRBJ2-3 and V is TRBV12-3 or TRBV12-4; tentatively, D is TRBD2 (5 bases). The CDR3 runs to 17 residues. V dropped 2 bases and J dropped 4 bases, with 19 bases sitting between them. Here the CDR3 reads CASSLNEGVVGADTQYF. The CDR3 coding sequence is TGTGCCAGCAGTTTAAACGAGGGAGTGGTGGGAGCAGATACGCAGTATTTT.

In this sample, this clonotype turned up many times. The gene calls are TRBV20-1 and TRBJ2-1; D call uncertain. CDR1 and CDR2 from the germline V gene are DFQATT and SNEGSKA (reference sequence). Trimming cost V 1 base and J 0 bases, with 4 bases left between them. CDR3 size: 13 residues. The CDR3: CSARGPSYNEQFF. The CDR3 bases are TGCAGTGCTAGAGGGCCCTCCTACAATGAGCAGTTCTTC.

This clonotype was seen ten or more times. The gene calls are TRBV5-1 and TRBJ2-1; D perhaps matches TRBD2 (5 bases). Germline V lookup: CDR1 SGHRS, CDR2 YFSETQ. The CDR3 loop spans 16 amino acids. Trimming left V 3 bases short and J 7 bases short, with 20 bases between. Here the CDR3 DNA reads TGCGCCAGCAGCTCACGAGGGTTCTTAGTAGGTAATGAGCAGTTCTTC. Protein product: CASSSRGFLVGNEQFF.

This clonotype was recorded many times. The chain joins TRBV4-3 to TRBJ1-5, with D uncertain. Trimming shortened V by 2 bases and J by 3 bases, and 11 bases separated the two germline ends. The CDR3 covers 15 residues. Germline CDR1 reads LGHNA; CDR2 reads YSLEER. The CDR3 protein is CASSQRAALNQPQHF. CDR3 DNA sequence: TGCGCCAGCAGCCAACGGGCAGCACTCAATCAGCCCCAGCATTTT.

The sample holds many counts of this clonotype. The chain carries TRBV20-1 and TRBJ2-2, with 8 bases fitting TRBD2. The length of the CDR3 is 12 residues. Germline CDR1 and CDR2: DFQATT and SNEGSKA (reference sequence). The CDR3 loop reads CSGSGVTGELFF. The CDR3 DNA follows: TGCAGCGGTAGCGGGGTCACCGGGGAGCTGTTTTTT.

The V and J genes are TRBV9 and TRBJ2-1; 11 bases match TRBD2. V shed 4 bases and J 3 bases; nucleotides not matched to a gene: 6. This CDR3 has 16 residues. Germline-derived CDR1 and CDR2 are SGDLS and YYNGEE. This CDR3 is CASSSRLAGLYNEQFF. The DNA of the CDR3 is TGTGCCAGCAGCTCTCGACTAGCGGGGCTCTACAATGAGCAGTTCTTC.

The V gene is TRBV7-8, the J gene TRBJ1-6; 8 positions match TRBD1. The CDR3 runs 16 residues. J gave up 10 bases and V 1 base, and 9 bases lay outside the gene matches. Germline V gene sequence: CDR1 SGHVS, CDR2 FQNEAQ. This chain's CDR3 is CASSLGVGRGRSPLHF. CDR3 DNA sequence: TGTGCCAGCAGCTTAGGGGTGGGCAGGGGGCGGTCACCCCTCCACTTT.

This clonotype was recorded many times. V usage is TRBV7-2 and J usage is TRBJ2-2; 8 positions agree with TRBD1. The CDR3 contains 14 residues. Per the germline V gene, CDR1 is SGHTA and CDR2 is FQGNSA. V was clipped by 3 bases and J by 6 bases; unmatched bases: 3. The CDR3 DNA follows: TGTGCCAGCAGCTTTGACAGGGGTTCCGGGGAGCTGTTTTTT. Residues: CASSFDRGSGELFF.

This clonotype was seen many times. The CDR3 spells CASSFLGNTIYF. The CDR3 DNA is TGTGCCAGCAGCTTCTTGGGAAACACCATATATTTT. The rearrangement links TRBV5-4 to TRBJ1-3; no definite D call. Germline V lookup: CDR1 SGHNT, CDR2 YYREEE (reference sequence). Deletions cut 2 bases from V and 4 bases from J, with 4 bases between. The CDR3 sequence is 12 residues long.